A single T cell receptor beta chain is shown here with its context. Other DNA sequences in the same sample also yield this CDR3. The sample belongs to a study of CD8+ T cells in alopecia areata. Investigators isolated RNA and reverse transcribed it into cDNA to act as the sequencing template. Data came from immunoSEQ multiplex PCR; TCRdb stores just in-frame clones and leaves some out. The data hold 100,000 to 150,000 clones, with about 51% observed a single time. The CDR3 has 13 residues. In germline, CDR1 is SGDLS, CDR2 YYNGEE. V was shortened by 0 bases and J by 5 bases, with 5 bases between the two germline ends.

The chain uses TRBV9 and TRBJ2-2; no clear D gene. The clonotype was recovered from a human donor with alopecia areata. Sequences were obtained from NKG2D-low CD8+ T cells sorted from blood. CDR3 protein: CASSVGSTGELFF. CDR3 in DNA: TGTGCCAGCAGCGTAGGGTCAACCGGGGAGCTGTTTTTT.